The rows below give T cell receptor beta chains drawn from one sample of a study of T cell responses to AZD1222 COVID-19 vaccine. Assay: immunoSEQ multiplex PCR; the TCRdb copy retains only in-frame clones and omits some. The sample includes about 100,000 clones, about 83% seen only once; the top ten take about 16%. This sample comprised peripheral blood, obtained on day 0 of AZD1222 vaccination. The receptors were gathered from an adult in good health. Each CDR3 is given with its conserved first and last residue. The D gene is left open where the match is weak. Expanded clones get a size class; other rows say once, few or many, or leave the size out.

j_call v_call clone_size d_call cdr3_aa cdr3_nt
TRBJ2-7 TRBV28 . TRBD1 CASSLIIRDRAYYEQYF TGTGCCAGCAGTCTCATCATACGGGACAGGGCCTACTACGAGCAGTACTTC
TRBJ1-5 TRBV2 . . CASNADSNQPQHF TGTGCCAGCAACGCAGATAGCAATCAGCCCCAGCATTTT
TRBJ2-2 TRBV9 . TRBD2 CASSLGLAGAMNTGELFF TGTGCCAGCAGCTTGGGACTAGCGGGGGCAATGAACACCGGGGAGCTGTTTTTT
TRBJ1-5 TRBV10-3 . . CAISESEFLSNQPQHF TGTGCCATCAGTGAGTCGGAATTCCTAAGCAATCAGCCCCAGCATTTT
TRBJ1-6 TRBV10-3 . . CAISESSYNSPLHF TGTGCCATCAGTGAAAGCTCCTATAATTCACCCCTCCACTTT
TRBJ1-1 TRBV19 . TRBD1 CATRGGAGTEAFF TGTGCCACCAGAGGGGGCGCCGGCACTGAAGCTTTCTTT
TRBJ2-2 TRBV5-6 . TRBD2 CASSLAGGLYGDTGELFF TGTGCCAGCAGCTTAGCGGGGGGTCTCTACGGGGATACCGGGGAGCTGTTTTTT
TRBJ1-2 TRBV4-1 few . CASSQEGQAEPLHYGYTF TGCGCCAGCAGCCAAGAGGGGCAGGCCGAGCCTTTACACTATGGCTACACCTTC
TRBJ2-7 TRBV5-1 . . CASSPGTPLGEQYF TGCGCCAGCAGCCCCGGGACGCCGTTGGGGGAGCAGTACTTC
TRBJ2-7 TRBV13 . . CASSPRPGSYEQYF TGTGCCAGCAGCCCGCGACCGGGGTCTTACGAGCAGTACTTC
TRBJ2-3 TRBV24-1 . . CATSLGTDTQYF TGTGCCACCAGTCTGGGCACAGATACGCAGTATTTT
TRBJ1-1 TRBV11-2 . . CASSSYRGGTEAFF TGTGCCAGCAGCTCGTATAGAGGTGGCACTGAAGCTTTCTTT
TRBJ1-4 TRBV2 . . CASSVKNNEKLFF TGTGCCAGCAGTGTAAAAAATAATGAAAAACTGTTTTTT
TRBJ1-4 TRBV15 . . CATSRDLGNEKLFF TGTGCCACCAGCAGAGATTTAGGGAACGAAAAACTGTTTTTT
TRBJ1-1 TRBV3-1/TRBV3-2 . . CASSRNTEAFF TGTGCCAGCAGCCGTAACACTGAAGCTTTCTTT
TRBJ2-5 TRBV5-1 . . CASSPGAGVEETQYF TGCGCCAGCAGCCCAGGGGCGGGAGTGGAGGAGACCCAGTACTTC
TRBJ1-1 TRBV11-2 . TRBD1 CASRAQDRVGSEAFF TGTGCCAGCAGGGCTCAGGACAGGGTTGGGAGTGAAGCTTTCTTT
TRBJ1-5 TRBV2 . . CASSEYNSNQPQHF TGTGCCAGCAGCGAATATAATAGCAATCAGCCCCAGCATTTT
TRBJ2-7 TRBV9 . TRBD2 CASSVEAGRAEQYF TGTGCCAGCAGCGTAGAAGCAGGGAGGGCCGAGCAGTACTTC
TRBJ2-3 TRBV5-6 . TRBD1 CASSLGQGITDTQYF TGTGCCAGCAGCTTAGGACAGGGCATCACAGATACGCAGTATTTT
TRBJ1-2 TRBV5-1 . TRBD1 CASSEPGTAYGYTF TGCGCCAGCAGCGAGCCTGGGACAGCCTATGGCTACACCTTC
TRBJ1-5 TRBV12-3/TRBV12-4 . . CASSGTYLLPQHF TGTGCCAGCAGTGGAACCTACTTGTTGCCCCAGCATTTT
TRBJ1-1 TRBV4-3 . TRBD1 CASRGTGNTEAFF TGCGCCAGCAGGGGGACAGGGAACACTGAAGCTTTCTTT
TRBJ2-1 TRBV7-3 . . CASSLGLADYNEQFF TGTGCCAGCAGCTTAGGTCTAGCAGACTACAATGAGCAGTTCTTC
TRBJ2-7 TRBV27 . . CASSFNEGSYEQYF TGTGCCAGCAGTTTTAACGAGGGATCCTACGAGCAGTACTTC
TRBJ2-7 TRBV5-1 . TRBD2 CASSAGLAGVGYEQYF TGCGCCAGCAGCGCAGGACTAGCGGGAGTCGGGTACGAGCAGTACTTC
TRBJ2-7 TRBV27 . TRBD1 CASSLQGTGVIYEQYF TGTGCCAGCAGTTTACAGGGGACAGGGGTTATCTACGAGCAGTACTTC
TRBJ2-1 TRBV2 . TRBD2 CASSEGREDNEQFF TGTGCCAGCAGTGAAGGTCGGGAGGACAATGAGCAGTTCTTC
TRBJ1-4 TRBV5-6 . . CASSLRDEKLFF TGTGCCAGCAGCCTCCGGGATGAAAAACTGTTTTTT
TRBJ2-2 TRBV3-1/TRBV3-2 . . CASTRDTTTGELFF TGTGCCAGCACCCGGGACACAACGACCGGGGAGCTGTTTTTT
TRBJ2-7 TRBV27 . . CASSRKQGSAAYEQYF TGTGCCAGCAGTCGGAAACAGGGTTCGGCGGCCTACGAGCAGTACTTC
TRBJ1-1 TRBV11-2 . . CASSLERHSNTEAFF TGTGCCAGCAGCTTAGAACGACACTCGAACACTGAAGCTTTCTTT
TRBJ2-7 TRBV5-1 . . CASSLDRYEQYF TGCGCCAGCAGCTTGGACAGATACGAGCAGTACTTC
TRBJ1-2 TRBV5-5 . . CASSSATGTDNYGYTF TGTGCCAGCAGCTCCGCTACCGGGACGGATAACTATGGCTACACCTTC
TRBJ1-2 TRBV11-2 . . CASSLEGRVGYTF TGTGCCAGCAGCTTAGAGGGCAGGGTTGGCTACACCTTC
TRBJ1-2 TRBV5-1 . . CASSLEGADYGYTF TGCGCCAGCAGCTTGGAAGGGGCTGACTATGGCTACACCTTC
TRBJ1-3 TRBV6-1 few . CASSDYRQFSGNTIYF TGTGCCAGCAGTGATTATCGCCAGTTCTCTGGAAACACCATATATTTT
TRBJ2-1 TRBV6-5 . . CASSYGGGRYNEQFF TGTGCCAGCAGTTACGGGGGTGGGCGATACAATGAGCAGTTCTTC
TRBJ2-3 TRBV25-1 . . CASSVTDTQYF TGTGCCAGCAGTGTCACAGATACGCAGTATTTT
TRBJ2-7 TRBV12-3/TRBV12-4 . TRBD1 CASSDRGIYEQYF TGTGCCAGCAGTGACAGGGGGATCTACGAGCAGTACTTC
TRBJ1-2 TRBV2 . . CASSEAWGYTF TGTGCCAGCAGTGAAGCGTGGGGCTACACCTTC